These 27 T cell receptor beta chains share one sample of origin, sequenced in a study of cytomegalovirus exposure and HLA in healthy donors. With 60 Vbeta and 13 Jbeta primers, the PCR was carried out. Some clones are missing from TCRdb's copy, which holds only in-frame ones; the method was immunoSEQ multiplex PCR. The table records around 150,000 clones, 77% of them present only once. Material: PBMCs. The receptors stem from a woman aged 25 to 39 in good health and CMV-seronegative.

The V gene is TRBV5-1, the J gene TRBJ2-1; D remains unclear. The CDR3 runs 15 residues. Trimming removed 4 bases from V and 0 bases from J, with 11 bases in between. Per germline, CDR1 SGHRS and CDR2 YFSETQ. In nucleotides, the CDR3 is TGCGCCAGCAGCCTCCAGTGGAGCTCCTACAATGAGCAGTTCTTC. Translating it yields CASSLQWSSYNEQFF. The complete variable domain, with remaining parts taken from reference TRBV5-1 and TRBJ2-1, reads KAGVTQTPRYLIKTRGQQVTLSCSPISGHRSVSWYQQTPGQGLQFLFEYFSETQRNKGNFPGRFSGRQFSNSRSEMNVSTLELGDSALYLCASSLQWSSYNEQFFGPGTRLTVL.

In this sample, this clone turned up once. The germline gene is not matched at one end of the junction; a read error may be the cause. This rearrangement joins TRBV7-9 to TRBJ2-3, with D maybe TRBD1 (6 bases). The CDR3 sequence is 16 residues long. Per germline, CDR1 SEHNR and CDR2 FQNEAQ (reference sequence). The CDR3 DNA reads as TGTTCCAGCAGCGCGCACTCCGGGACACTCACAGATACGCAGTATTTT. Amino acid sequence: CSSSAHSGTLTDTQYF.

V usage is TRBV7-3 and J usage is TRBJ1-4, with a weak D call TRBD1 (5 bases). V was trimmed by 5 bases and J by 12 bases, leaving 16 bases between them. The germline V gene has CDR1 SGHTA and CDR2 FQGTGA. CDR3 size: 13 residues. The DNA of the CDR3 is TGTGCCAGCAGCATCTTGGACGGGGGAGAACTGTTTTTT. This gives the protein CASSILDGGELFF.

The genes are TRBV11-2 and TRBJ2-2; a weak D match, TRBD1 (5 bases). The CDR3 has 16 residues. Per the germline V gene, CDR1 is SGHAT and CDR2 is FQNNGV. Trimming removed 1 base at V and 1 base at J, with 10 bases between. CDR3 region: CASSLVQGVNTGELFF. CDR3 DNA sequence: TGTGCCAGCAGCTTAGTTCAGGGTGTGAACACCGGGGAGCTGTTTTTT.

This clone was counted ten times or more. This sample also contains other DNA sequences that code for the same CDR3. The V gene is TRBV11-2, the J gene TRBJ1-4; D not certain. The V gene's germline CDR1 is SGHAT and CDR2 FQNNGV. V lost 0 bases to trimming and J lost 1 base, with 6 bases between them. The CDR3 loop spans 15 amino acids. The CDR3 DNA follows: TGTGCCAGCAGCTTAGAACGGGGAACTAATGAAAAACTGTTTTTT. Translating gives CASSLERGTNEKLFF.

This clone was counted only a few times. This chain uses TRBV5-1 with TRBJ2-3; TRBD2 matches at 9 bases. Per germline, CDR1 SGHRS and CDR2 YFSETQ. Germline trimming cut 1 base from V and 3 bases from J; bases unmatched to any gene: 3. This CDR3 contains 15 residues. CDR3: CASSLLLAGTDTQYF. The CDR3 DNA reads TGCGCCAGCAGCTTGCTTCTAGCGGGGACAGATACGCAGTATTTT.

The gene calls are TRBV5-6 and TRBJ1-2; 12 bases are a match to TRBD1. Losses at the gene ends were 2 bases for V and 6 bases for J; bases not matched to a gene: 8. Germline V gene sequence: CDR1 SGHDT, CDR2 YYEEEE. The CDR3 loop spans 16 amino acids. CDR3 in DNA: TGTGCCAGCAGCTTTGTCCTCCGGGACAGGGGGCATGGCTACACCTTC. Its protein is CASSFVLRDRGHGYTF.

This clone was seen only a few times. V is TRBV6-5 and J is TRBJ1-2, with D perhaps matching TRBD1 (6 bases). The V gene's germline CDR1 is MNHEY and CDR2 SVGAGI. The CDR3 has 15 residues. V was trimmed by 7 bases and J by 2 bases, leaving 17 bases between them. The CDR3 bases are TGTGCCAGCATCAATCCGGACAGCCGAAACTATGGCTACACCTTC. Amino acid sequence: CASINPDSRNYGYTF.

This clone has only one observation. This chain uses TRBV7-9 with TRBJ1-4; tentatively, D is TRBD1 (5 bases). Germline V gene lookup returns CDR1 SEHNR and CDR2 FQNEAQ (reference sequence). The CDR3 totals 14 residues. Trimming took 5 bases from V and 4 from J, leaving 11 bases between them. CDR3 protein: CASSPVRGNEKLFF. The CDR3 DNA reads as TGTGCCAGCAGCCCAGTTAGGGGTAATGAAAAACTGTTTTTT. Full variable domain (missing parts from reference TRBV7-9 and TRBJ1-4): DTGVSQNPRHKITKRGQNVTFRCDPISEHNRLYWYRQTLGQGPEFLTYFQNEAQLEKSRLLSDRFSAERPKGSFSTLEIQRTEQGDSAMYLCASSPVRGNEKLFFGSGTQLSVL.

This chain joins TRBV13 and TRBJ2-7; no firm D call. Germline loops: CDR1 PRHDT, CDR2 FYEKMQ (reference sequence). This CDR3 comprises 13 residues. Trimming pared 0 bases from V and 3 bases from J, leaving 6 bases between. Here the CDR3 DNA reads TGTGCCAGCAGCTTAGGGTCAGACTACGAGCAGTACTTC. Translated, it gives CASSLGSDYEQYF.

The count of this clone is one. The chain recombines TRBV7-3 with TRBJ2-1; the match to TRBD2 covers 11 bases. The CDR3 is 12 amino acids. With V trimmed by 5 bases and J by 10 bases, 1 base remained unmatched. CDR1 and CDR2 from the germline V gene are SGHTA and FQGTGA. The CDR3 sequence is CASSRTSGEQFF. The DNA for the CDR3 is TGTGCCAGCAGCCGGACTAGCGGGGAGCAGTTCTTC.

J is TRBJ1-2 and V is TRBV10-3; 7 bases are shared with TRBD1. The V and J ends lost 2 bases and 8 bases, in that order; junction bases with no gene match: 8. Germline V lookup: CDR1 ENHRY, CDR2 SYGVKD. The CDR3 is made up of 14 amino acids. CDR3 loop: CAISEPRQGNGYTF. CDR3 nucleotides: TGTGCCATCAGTGAGCCCCGACAGGGTAACGGCTACACCTTC.

The J gene is TRBJ2-4, the V gene TRBV6-5, with 7 positions matching TRBD2. This CDR3 has 14 residues. The J segment lost 9 bases and the V segment lost 4 bases, leaving 9 bases of the junction unmatched. Germline V gene lookup returns CDR1 MNHEY and CDR2 SVGAGI. CDR3 coding DNA: TGTGCCAGCAGTTCGAAGACACCGGGGGGCATTCAGTACTTC. Protein sequence: CASSSKTPGGIQYF.

The CDR3: CASSYSSGGWTDTQYF. In DNA, the CDR3 is TGTGCCAGCAGCTATTCGTCAGGGGGTTGGACAGATACGCAGTATTTT. V and J are TRBV7-9 and TRBJ2-3; 7 nucleotides match TRBD1. Germline V lookup: CDR1 SEHNR, CDR2 FQNEAQ (reference sequence). CDR3 size: 16 residues. Unmatched junction bases numbered 10, after V lost 4 bases and J lost 3 bases. Full variable domain (rest looked up from reference TRBV7-9 and TRBJ2-3): DTGVSQNPRHKITKRGQNVTFRCDPISEHNRLYWYRQTLGQGPEFLTYFQNEAQLEKSRLLSDRFSAERPKGSFSTLEIQRTEQGDSAMYLCASSYSSGGWTDTQYFGPGTRLTVL.

The V call is TRBV11-1, the J call TRBJ1-1; D may be TRBD1 (5 bases). The V end lost 1 base, the J end lost 5 bases, and 11 bases lay between the germline ends. CDR3 length: 14 amino acids. In germline, CDR1 is SGHAT, CDR2 FQDESV (reference sequence). CDR3 sequence reads: CASSLEGPGTEAFF. The CDR3 coding sequence is TGTGCCAGCAGCTTAGAGGGCCCAGGGACTGAAGCTTTCTTT.

The chain joins TRBV6-5 to TRBJ2-7; D remains unclear. This CDR3 has 14 residues. The V end lost 0 bases, the J end lost 7 bases, and 13 bases lay between the germline ends. Germline CDR1 MNHEY, CDR2 SVGAGI. CDR3 residues: CASSYSLTRLEQYF. In nucleotides, the CDR3 is TGTGCCAGCAGTTACTCGCTGACGCGGTTGGAGCAGTACTTC.

The gene calls are TRBV10-3 and TRBJ2-2; 9 nucleotides agree with TRBD1. The CDR3 consists of 16 residues. CDR1 is ENHRY, CDR2 SYGVKD, per germline. J gave up 6 bases and V 3 bases, and 8 bases lay outside the gene matches. CDR3 nucleotide sequence: TGTGCCATCAGTGAAAACCAAGGACAGGGGTCCGGGGAGCTGTTTTTT. Amino acid sequence: CAISENQGQGSGELFF.

The V gene is TRBV28, the J gene TRBJ1-2; the D is unclear. CDR3 length: 14 amino acids. Germline CDR1 reads MDHEN; CDR2 reads SYDVKM. The germline V and J ends were trimmed by 2 bases and 8 bases, with 15 bases remaining between them. The DNA of the CDR3 is TGTGCCAGCAGTTTAGACCCCGCTATGAGGGGCTACACCTTC. Translated: CASSLDPAMRGYTF.

The chain recombines TRBV6-5 with TRBJ1-1; 9 nucleotides align to TRBD1. The J segment lost 4 bases and the V segment lost 5 bases, leaving 8 bases of the junction unmatched. This CDR3 region has 15 residues. Germline assignment: CDR1 MNHEY and CDR2 SVGAGI. CDR3 protein: CASSTRDRVGTEAFF. The CDR3 DNA sequence: TGTGCCAGCAGTACCCGGGACAGGGTCGGCACTGAAGCTTTCTTT.

This chain uses TRBV7-8 with TRBJ2-7, with TRBD1 as a possible D gene (6 bases). Trimming took 1 base from V and 6 from J, leaving 16 bases between them. The CDR3 length is 15 residues. Looked up from germline, CDR1 is SGHVS and CDR2 is FQNEAQ. The CDR3 protein is CASSLVAGAVAEQYF. CDR3 sequence (DNA): TGTGCCAGCAGCTTAGTGGCAGGGGCGGTTGCCGAGCAGTACTTC.

Comments on this clone: The same CDR3 also results from other DNA sequences found in this sample. The chain recombines TRBV7-8 with TRBJ2-7, with D maybe TRBD1 (5 bases). The germline CDR1 and CDR2 sequences are SGHVS and FQNEAQ. This CDR3 contains 13 residues. Trimming left V 5 bases short and J 4 bases short, with 12 bases between. CDR3 region: CASSQKQAYEQYF. The CDR3, as DNA: TGTGCCAGCAGCCAAAAACAGGCATACGAGCAGTACTTC. Drawing the rest from reference TRBV7-8 and TRBJ2-7, the complete variable domain is GAGVSQSPRYKVAKRGQDVALRCDPISGHVSLFWYQQALGQGPEFLTYFQNEAQLDKSGLPSDRFFAERPEGSVSTLKIQRTQQEDSAVYLCASSQKQAYEQYFGPGTRLTVT.

The rearrangement joins TRBV18 to TRBJ2-7; possible D gene TRBD1, 6 bases. The CDR3 extends over 13 amino acids. CDR1 and CDR2 (germline): KGHSH, LQKENI. V shed 1 base and J shed 4 bases, with 8 bases lying between them. For the CDR3, the DNA is TGTGCCAGCTCACCACAGGGGGAGTACGAGCAGTACTTC. It translates to CASSPQGEYEQYF.

Only one count was recorded for this clone. The CDR3 loop reads CASSPPSGGLGETQYF. DNA for the CDR3: TGCGCCAGCAGCCCCCCCTCGGGGGGGTTAGGCGAGACCCAGTACTTC. The chain carries TRBV5-1 and TRBJ2-5; the match to TRBD2 covers 8 bases. V lost 4 bases and J lost 5; bases outside the gene matches: 13. CDR1 and CDR2 (germline): SGHRS, YFSETQ. This CDR3 comprises 16 residues.

V and J are TRBV14 and TRBJ1-2; 7 bases are a match to TRBD1. The CDR3 spans 16 residues. The germline gives CDR1 SGHDN, CDR2 FVKESK. V shed 3 bases and J 0 bases; nucleotides not matched to a gene: 7. This CDR3 reads CASSHTGATPNYGYTF. Written as DNA, the CDR3 is TGTGCCAGCAGCCACACAGGGGCCACTCCTAACTATGGCTACACCTTC.

The chain carries TRBV11-3 and TRBJ2-1, with 9 bases aligning to TRBD1. This CDR3 has 16 amino acids. V was clipped by 2 bases and J by 8 bases; unmatched bases: 10. Germline CDR1 and CDR2: SGHNT and YENEEA. As DNA, the CDR3 is TGTGCCAGCAGCTTACAGGACAGGGGATTATTCGATGAGCAGTTCTTC. It specifies CASSLQDRGLFDEQFF.

This sequence joins TRBV5-1 and TRBJ1-2; TRBD1 agrees at 9 bases. With 0 bases clipped from V and 6 bases from J, the junction kept 3 bases outside the gene matches. CDR1 SGHRS and CDR2 YFSETQ come from the germline V gene. The CDR3 length is 14 residues. This chain's CDR3 is CASSLAGTGHGYTF. In nucleotides, the CDR3 is TGCGCCAGCAGCTTGGCCGGGACAGGGCATGGCTACACCTTC.

The chain has TRBV5-4 and TRBJ2-7; D ambiguous. CDR3 size: 15 residues. Germline V gene data show CDR1 as SGHNT and CDR2 as YYREEE (reference sequence). The V gene lost 0 bases and the J gene lost 0 bases, with 10 bases spanning the gap. CDR3 bases: TGTGCCAGCAGCTTGGACCCCGATAGCTCCTACGAGCAGTACTTC. This codes for CASSLDPDSSYEQYF.